Listed here are 12 T cell receptor beta chains from one sample, sequenced in a study of T-cell memory formation after mild COVID-19. TCRdb used MiXCR to reprocess the 5' RACE reads, holding one entry per CDR3 protein. Found here are more than 150,000 distinct CDR3 sequences, roughly 10% of them singletons; the top ten hold 3.5% to 4%. The sequenced sample consisted of PBMCs or a T cell subset sorted from them (not recorded which). These receptors were collected from a man younger than 30 who had mild COVID-19 (a few samples of this study predate the infection). Cell type and time point are not known.

The gene calls are TRBV27 and TRBJ1-2; the match to TRBD1 covers 9 bases. Germline trimming cut 4 bases from V and 5 bases from J; bases unmatched to any gene: 8. Germline CDR1 reads MNHEY; CDR2 reads SMNVEV (reference sequence). CDR3 size: 15 residues. The CDR3 here is CASSWGQGELYGYTF. The CDR3 nucleotides are TGTGCCAGCAGTTGGGGACAGGGAGAGTTATATGGCTACACCTTC.

This clonotype has a count of ten or more. The rearrangement links TRBV12-3 or TRBV12-4 to TRBJ2-7, with no clear D. The CDR3 spans 13 residues. With 7 bases removed from V and 4 bases from J, the gap between germline ends came to 14 bases. The CDR3 here is CASKFSSAYEQYF. CDR3 bases: TGTGCCAGCAAATTCTCATCGGCGTACGAGCAGTACTTC.

The V call is TRBV12-3 or TRBV12-4, the J call TRBJ2-1; D is uncertain. CDR3 size: 17 residues. With 5 bases removed from V and 1 base from J, the gap between germline ends came to 18 bases. CDR3 nucleotides: TGTGCCAGCAGTCCCCAACGGCCCGTAGCTTCCTACAATGAGCAGTTCTTC. This encodes CASSPQRPVASYNEQFF.

For the CDR3, the DNA is TGTGCCAGCAGTTACTCGGATTTCCTTAATGAAAAACTGTTTTTT. It is translated as CASSYSDFLNEKLFF. The J gene is TRBJ1-4, the V gene TRBV6-2 or TRBV6-3; D is ambiguous. The CDR3 runs to 15 residues. From germline, CDR1 is MNHEY and CDR2 SVGEGT. V was clipped by 0 bases and J by 4 bases, with 9 bases between them.

This clonotype was detected ten times or more. This chain joins TRBV5-1 and TRBJ2-3; 7 bases agree with TRBD2. The CDR3 length is 18 residues. Germline lookup yields CDR1 SGHRS and CDR2 YFSETQ. The J segment lost 0 bases and the V segment lost 4 bases, leaving 14 bases of the junction unmatched. The CDR3 nucleotides are TGCGCCAGCAGCCGAGACTTGCGGGGAGGGCCTAGCACAGATACGCAGTATTTT. This translates into CASSRDLRGGPSTDTQYF.

The V and J genes are TRBV6-5 and TRBJ2-7, with 8 nucleotides matching TRBD1. Per the germline V gene, CDR1 is MNHEY and CDR2 is SVGAGI. The trim removed 4 bases at V and 3 bases at J, leaving 8 bases unmatched. The length of the CDR3 is 15 residues. This chain's CDR3 is CASSSTGVGFYEQYV. In DNA form, the CDR3 reads TGTGCCAGCAGTTCGACAGGGGTAGGATTCTACGAGCAGTACGTC.

The chain links TRBV4-2 to TRBJ1-1; tentatively, D is TRBD1 (6 bases). From germline, CDR1 is LGHNA and CDR2 YNFKEQ. The V end was cut by 1 base, the J end by 0 bases, with 9 bases between. CDR3 length: 15 residues. In DNA, the CDR3 is TGTGCCAGCAGCCAAGCAGGGGCCCTGAACACTGAAGCTTTCTTT. This encodes CASSQAGALNTEAFF.

This clonotype has only a few counts. This chain joins TRBV6-5 and TRBJ1-2, with D unresolved. The CDR3 runs to 15 residues. CDR1 is MNHEY, CDR2 SVGAGI, per germline. The V end lost 6 bases, the J end lost 2 bases, and 16 bases lay between the germline ends. CDR3 DNA sequence: TGTGCCAGCAGACGCAAGGCGTCGGGGAACTATGGCTACACCTTC. This translates into CASRRKASGNYGYTF.

This clonotype has a handful of counts. The chain uses TRBV27 and TRBJ2-1; TRBD2 matches at 8 bases. Germline values: CDR1 MNHEY, CDR2 SMNVEV (reference sequence). CDR3 size: 14 residues. J lost 6 bases, V lost 11 bases, and 12 bases had no gene match. The CDR3 protein is CAGSPGLGGNEQFF. The CDR3 DNA reads as TGTGCCGGCTCCCCGGGACTAGGGGGCAATGAGCAGTTCTTC.

This clonotype has just a few counts. The CDR3 here is CASSPRLYEKLFF. Here the CDR3 DNA reads TGCGCCAGCAGCCCCAGACTGTATGAAAAACTGTTTTTT. The chain couples TRBV4-1 to TRBJ1-4, with no clear D. This CDR3 is 13 amino acids long. The germline V gene has CDR1 MGHRA and CDR2 YSYEKL. Between the trimmed V and J ends, which lost 4 bases and 6 bases, there was a span of 9 bases.

The V and J genes are TRBV3-1 and TRBJ1-5; D perhaps matches TRBD1 (5 bases). The CDR3 consists of 14 residues. The germline V gene has CDR1 LGHDT and CDR2 YNNKEL (reference sequence). Trimming took 3 bases from V and 7 from J, leaving 13 bases between them. CDR3 DNA sequence: TGTGCCAGCAGCCACCGCACGGGGGAGCAGCCCCAGCATTTT. This codes for CASSHRTGEQPQHF.

This chain joins TRBV7-2 and TRBJ1-5; tentatively, D is TRBD1 (6 bases). The CDR3 length is 16 residues. Between the trimmed V and J ends, which lost 1 base and 11 bases, there was a span of 21 bases. Germline CDR1 reads SGHTA; CDR2 reads FQGNSA. CDR3 residues: CASSLDGAGGGRAQHF. DNA for the CDR3: TGTGCCAGCAGCTTAGATGGCGCCGGAGGGGGTCGGGCCCAGCATTTT.